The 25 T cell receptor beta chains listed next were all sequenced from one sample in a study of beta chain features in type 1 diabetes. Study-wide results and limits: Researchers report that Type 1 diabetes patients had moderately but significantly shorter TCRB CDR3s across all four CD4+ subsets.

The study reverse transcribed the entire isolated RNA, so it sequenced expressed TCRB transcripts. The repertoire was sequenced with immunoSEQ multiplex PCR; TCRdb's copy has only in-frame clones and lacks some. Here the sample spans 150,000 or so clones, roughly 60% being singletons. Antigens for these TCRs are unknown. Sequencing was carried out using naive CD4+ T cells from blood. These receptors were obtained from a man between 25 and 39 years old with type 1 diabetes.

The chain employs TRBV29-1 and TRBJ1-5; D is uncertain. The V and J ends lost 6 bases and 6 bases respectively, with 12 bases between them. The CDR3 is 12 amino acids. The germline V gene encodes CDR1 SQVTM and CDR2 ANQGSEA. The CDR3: CSVEIEGQPQHF. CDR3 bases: TGCAGCGTGGAGATTGAGGGTCAGCCCCAGCATTTT.

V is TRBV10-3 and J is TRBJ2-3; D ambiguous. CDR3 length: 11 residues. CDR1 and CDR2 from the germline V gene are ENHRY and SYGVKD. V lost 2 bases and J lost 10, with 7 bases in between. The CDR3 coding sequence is TGTGCCATCAGTGAGGGTGGGTCGCAGTATTTT. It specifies CAISEGGSQYF.

The chain's CDR3 is CASSVGQDYGYTF. CDR3 DNA: TGTGCCAGCAGTGTGGGACAGGACTATGGCTACACCTTC. The chain combines TRBV2 with TRBJ1-2; 8 nucleotides match TRBD1. Germline values: CDR1 SNHLY, CDR2 FYNNEI. The CDR3 consists of 13 residues. The V gene end was trimmed by 4 bases and the J gene end by 3 bases; junction bases not matched to a gene: 1.

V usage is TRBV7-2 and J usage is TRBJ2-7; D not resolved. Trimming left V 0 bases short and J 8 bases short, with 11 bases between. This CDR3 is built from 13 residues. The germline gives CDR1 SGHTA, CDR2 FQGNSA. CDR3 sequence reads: CASSLARHNQQYF. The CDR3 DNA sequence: TGTGCCAGCAGCTTAGCGCGTCATAACCAGCAGTACTTC.

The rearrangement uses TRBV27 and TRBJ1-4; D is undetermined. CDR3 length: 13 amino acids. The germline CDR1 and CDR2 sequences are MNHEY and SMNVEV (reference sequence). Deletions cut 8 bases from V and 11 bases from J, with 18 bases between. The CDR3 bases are TGTGCCAGCCATGGCGACTCCCTCCGCAAACTGTTTTTT. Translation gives CASHGDSLRKLFF.

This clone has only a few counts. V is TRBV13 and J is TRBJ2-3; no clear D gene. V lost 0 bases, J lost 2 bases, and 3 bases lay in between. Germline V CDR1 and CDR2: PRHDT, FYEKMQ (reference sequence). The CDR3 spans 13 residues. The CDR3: CASSLGVTDTQYF. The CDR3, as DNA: TGTGCCAGCAGCTTAGGCGTCACAGATACGCAGTATTTT.

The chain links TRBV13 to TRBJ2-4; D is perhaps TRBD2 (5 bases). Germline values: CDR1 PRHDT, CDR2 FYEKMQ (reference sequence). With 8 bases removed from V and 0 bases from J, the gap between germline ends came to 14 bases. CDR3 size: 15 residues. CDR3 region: CASGERSKAKNIQYF. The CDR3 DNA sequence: TGTGCCAGCGGGGAGAGGTCAAAAGCCAAAAACATTCAGTACTTC.

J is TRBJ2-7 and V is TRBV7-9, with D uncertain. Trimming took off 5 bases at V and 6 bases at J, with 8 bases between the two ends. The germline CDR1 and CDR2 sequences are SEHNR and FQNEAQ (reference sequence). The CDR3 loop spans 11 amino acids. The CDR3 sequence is CASSAAVEQYF. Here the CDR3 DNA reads TGTGCCAGCAGCGCTGCAGTCGAGCAGTACTTC.

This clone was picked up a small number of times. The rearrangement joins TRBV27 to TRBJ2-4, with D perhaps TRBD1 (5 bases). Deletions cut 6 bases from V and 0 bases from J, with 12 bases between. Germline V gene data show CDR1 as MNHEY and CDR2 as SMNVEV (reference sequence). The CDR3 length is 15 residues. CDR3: CASRLDSVAKNIQYF. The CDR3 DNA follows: TGTGCCAGCAGGCTAGACAGCGTAGCCAAAAACATTCAGTACTTC.

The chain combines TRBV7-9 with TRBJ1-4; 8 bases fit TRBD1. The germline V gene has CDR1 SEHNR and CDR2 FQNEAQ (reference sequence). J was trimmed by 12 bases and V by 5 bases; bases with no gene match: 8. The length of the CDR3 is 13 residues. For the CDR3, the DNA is TGTGCCAGCAGCCTATCTAAGGACAGGGAACTGTTTTTT. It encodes CASSLSKDRELFF. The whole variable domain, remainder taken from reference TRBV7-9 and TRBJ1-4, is DTGVSQNPRHKITKRGQNVTFRCDPISEHNRLYWYRQTLGQGPEFLTYFQNEAQLEKSRLLSDRFSAERPKGSFSTLEIQRTEQGDSAMYLCASSLSKDRELFFGSGTQLSVL.

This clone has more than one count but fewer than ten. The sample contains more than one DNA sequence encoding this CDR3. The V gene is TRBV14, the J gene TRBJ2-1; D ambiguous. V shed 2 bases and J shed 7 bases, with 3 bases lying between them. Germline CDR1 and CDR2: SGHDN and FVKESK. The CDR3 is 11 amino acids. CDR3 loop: CASSQRNEQFF. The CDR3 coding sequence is TGTGCCAGCAGCCAACGGAATGAGCAGTTCTTC.

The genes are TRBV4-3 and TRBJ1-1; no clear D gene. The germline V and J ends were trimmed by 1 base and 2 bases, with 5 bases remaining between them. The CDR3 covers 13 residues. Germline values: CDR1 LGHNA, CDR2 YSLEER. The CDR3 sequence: CASSQGINTEAFF. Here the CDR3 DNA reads TGCGCCAGCAGCCAAGGGATAAACACTGAAGCTTTCTTT.

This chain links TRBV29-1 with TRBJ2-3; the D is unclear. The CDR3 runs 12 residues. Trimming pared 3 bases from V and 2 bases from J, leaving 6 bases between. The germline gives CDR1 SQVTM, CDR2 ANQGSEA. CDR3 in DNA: TGCAGCGTTGATCGACCCACAGATACGCAGTATTTT. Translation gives CSVDRPTDTQYF.

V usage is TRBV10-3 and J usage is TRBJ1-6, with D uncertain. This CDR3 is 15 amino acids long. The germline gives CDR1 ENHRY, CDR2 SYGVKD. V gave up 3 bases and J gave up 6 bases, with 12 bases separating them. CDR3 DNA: TGTGCCATCAGTGATCGGGAGACATTTAATTCACCCCTCCACTTT. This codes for CAISDRETFNSPLHF.

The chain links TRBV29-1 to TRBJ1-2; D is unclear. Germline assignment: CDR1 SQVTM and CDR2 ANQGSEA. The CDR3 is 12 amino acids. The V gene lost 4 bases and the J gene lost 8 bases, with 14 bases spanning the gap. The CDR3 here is CSVGTQAQGYTF. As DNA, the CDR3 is TGCAGCGTTGGGACCCAAGCCCAAGGCTACACCTTC.

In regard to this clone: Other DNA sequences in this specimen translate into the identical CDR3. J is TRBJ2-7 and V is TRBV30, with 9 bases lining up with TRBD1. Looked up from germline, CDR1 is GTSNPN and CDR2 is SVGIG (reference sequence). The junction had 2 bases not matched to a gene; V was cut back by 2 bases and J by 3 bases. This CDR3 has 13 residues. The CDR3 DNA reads TGTGCCTGGAGTCCGGGACAGGGCTACGAGCAGTACTTC. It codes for CAWSPGQGYEQYF. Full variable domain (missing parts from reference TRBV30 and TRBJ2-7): SQTIHQWPATLVQPVGSPLSLECTVEGTSNPNLYWYRQAAGRGLQLLFYSVGIGQISSEVPQNLSASRPQDRQFILSSKKLLLSDSGFYLCAWSPGQGYEQYFGPGTRLTVT.

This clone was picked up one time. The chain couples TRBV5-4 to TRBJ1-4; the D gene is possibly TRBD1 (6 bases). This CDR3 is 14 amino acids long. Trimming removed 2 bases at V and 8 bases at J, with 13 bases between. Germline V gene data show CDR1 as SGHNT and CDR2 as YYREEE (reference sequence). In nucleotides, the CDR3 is TGTGCCAGCAGCTTACAGGGAACGCGGGAAAAACTGTTTTTT. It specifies CASSLQGTREKLFF.

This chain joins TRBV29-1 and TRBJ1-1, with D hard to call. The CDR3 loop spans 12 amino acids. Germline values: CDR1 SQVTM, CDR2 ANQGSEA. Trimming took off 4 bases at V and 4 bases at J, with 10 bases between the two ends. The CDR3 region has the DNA TGCAGCGTTGTAATCTGGGGCACTGAAGCTTTCTTT. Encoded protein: CSVVIWGTEAFF.

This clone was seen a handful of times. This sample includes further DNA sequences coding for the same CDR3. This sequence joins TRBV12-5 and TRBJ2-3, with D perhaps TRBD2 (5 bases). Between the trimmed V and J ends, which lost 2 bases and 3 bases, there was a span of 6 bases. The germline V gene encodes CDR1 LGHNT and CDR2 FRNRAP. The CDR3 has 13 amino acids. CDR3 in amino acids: CASGLRGTDTQYF. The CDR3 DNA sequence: TGTGCTAGTGGTTTGAGAGGGACAGATACGCAGTATTTT.

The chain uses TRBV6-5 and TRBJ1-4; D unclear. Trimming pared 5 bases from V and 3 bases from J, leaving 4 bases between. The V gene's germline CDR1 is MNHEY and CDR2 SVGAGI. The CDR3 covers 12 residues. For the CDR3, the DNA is TGTGCCAGCAGTGCATCTAATGAAAAACTGTTTTTT. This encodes CASSASNEKLFF.

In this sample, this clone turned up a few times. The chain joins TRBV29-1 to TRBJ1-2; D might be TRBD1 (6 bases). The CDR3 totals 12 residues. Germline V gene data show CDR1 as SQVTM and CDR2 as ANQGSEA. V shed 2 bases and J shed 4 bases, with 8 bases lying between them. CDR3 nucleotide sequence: TGCAGCGTTGAACCGACAGGCTATGGCTACACCTTC. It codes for CSVEPTGYGYTF.

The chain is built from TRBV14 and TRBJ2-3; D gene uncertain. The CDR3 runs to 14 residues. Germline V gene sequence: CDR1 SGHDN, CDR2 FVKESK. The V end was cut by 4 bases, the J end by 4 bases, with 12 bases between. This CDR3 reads CASSPSSWADTQYF. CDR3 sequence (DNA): TGTGCCAGCAGCCCTAGTTCTTGGGCAGATACGCAGTATTTT.

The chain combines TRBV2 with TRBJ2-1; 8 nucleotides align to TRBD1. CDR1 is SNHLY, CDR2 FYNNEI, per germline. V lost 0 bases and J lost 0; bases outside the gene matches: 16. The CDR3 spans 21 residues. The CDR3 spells CASSEAGPGTGYRSSYNEQFF. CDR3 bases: TGTGCCAGCAGTGAAGCGGGTCCCGGGACAGGATACCGAAGCTCCTACAATGAGCAGTTCTTC.

The CDR3 coding sequence is TGCGCCAGCAGTGAGTCCGGAAACATTCAGTACTTC. Its translation is CASSESGNIQYF. The genes are TRBV10-2 and TRBJ2-4, with no clear D. This CDR3 has 12 amino acids. Germline V gene data show CDR1 as WSHSY and CDR2 as SAAADI. Trimming pared 0 bases from V and 6 bases from J, leaving 3 bases between.

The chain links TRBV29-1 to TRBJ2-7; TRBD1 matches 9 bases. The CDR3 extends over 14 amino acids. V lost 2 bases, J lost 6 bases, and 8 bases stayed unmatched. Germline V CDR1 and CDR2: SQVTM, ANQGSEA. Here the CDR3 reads CSVELRGTGFEQYF. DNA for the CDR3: TGCAGCGTTGAACTCCGGGGGACAGGGTTCGAGCAGTACTTC.